The T cell receptor beta chain described here comes from a study of OX40 agonist ivuxolimab in advanced cancers. Notes on the study in general: On average, a greater number of expanded clones characterised CD8+ T cells relative to CD4+. Nonresponders, in some cases, also had low normalized T-cell clonal expansion.

Method: immunoSEQ multiplex PCR; TCRdb's copy keeps in-frame clones and lacks some. This sample has over 80,000 clones, with roughly 90% found just once. Germline trimming cut 5 bases from V and 5 bases from J; bases unmatched to any gene: 3. This CDR3 contains 15 residues. Germline V gives CDR1 SGHVS, CDR2 FNYEAQ. To note about this clone: Its antigen is as yet unknown.

This sequence was found in an adult with an advanced solid tumor such as melanoma, head and neck, liver or kidney cancer. The gene calls are TRBV7-6 and TRBJ2-1; TRBD2 matches at 13 bases. Sequenced material: CD4+ or CD8+ T cells sorted from blood, taken in a trial of the OX40 agonist ivuxolimab. CDR3 nucleotide sequence: TGTGCCAGCAGCACGGGACTAGCGGGGAACAATGAGCAGTTCTTC. This sequence encodes CASSTGLAGNNEQFF.